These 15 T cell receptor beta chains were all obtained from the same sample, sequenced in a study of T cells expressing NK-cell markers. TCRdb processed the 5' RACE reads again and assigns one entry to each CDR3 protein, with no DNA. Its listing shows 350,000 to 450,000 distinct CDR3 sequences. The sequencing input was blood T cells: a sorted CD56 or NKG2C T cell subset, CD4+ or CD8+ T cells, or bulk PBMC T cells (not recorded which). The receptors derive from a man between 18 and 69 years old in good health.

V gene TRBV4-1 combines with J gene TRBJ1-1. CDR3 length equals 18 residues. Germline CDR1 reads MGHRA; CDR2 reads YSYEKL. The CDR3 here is CASSQEFQGRRAGTEAFF.

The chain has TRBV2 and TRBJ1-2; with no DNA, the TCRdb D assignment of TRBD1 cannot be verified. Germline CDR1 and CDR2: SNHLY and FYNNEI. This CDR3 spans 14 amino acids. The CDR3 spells CASSLKTGADGYTF. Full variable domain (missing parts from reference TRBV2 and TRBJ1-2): EPEVTQTPSHQVTQMGQEVILRCVPISNHLYFYWYRQILGQKVEFLVSFYNNEISEKSEIFDDQFSVERPDGSNFTLKIRSTKLEDSAMYFCASSLKTGADGYTFGSGTRLTVV.

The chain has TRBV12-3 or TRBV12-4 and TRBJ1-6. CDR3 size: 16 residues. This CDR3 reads CASSFGEGRRDSPLHF.

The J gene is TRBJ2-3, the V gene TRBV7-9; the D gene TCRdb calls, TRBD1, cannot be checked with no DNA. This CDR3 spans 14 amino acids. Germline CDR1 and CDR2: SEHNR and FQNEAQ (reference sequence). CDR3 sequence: CASNPRGGRGTQYF.

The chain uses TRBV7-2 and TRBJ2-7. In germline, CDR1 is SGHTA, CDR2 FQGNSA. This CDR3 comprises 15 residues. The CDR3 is CASSSKTAFSYEQYF.

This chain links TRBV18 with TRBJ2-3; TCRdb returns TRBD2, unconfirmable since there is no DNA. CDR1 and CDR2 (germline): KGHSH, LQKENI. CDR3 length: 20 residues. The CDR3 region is CASSPLPSTRAGGYTDTQYF.

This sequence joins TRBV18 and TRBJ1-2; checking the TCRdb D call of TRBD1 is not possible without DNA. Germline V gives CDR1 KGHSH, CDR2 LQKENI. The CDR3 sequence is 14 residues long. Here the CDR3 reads CASSPPVPGNGYTF. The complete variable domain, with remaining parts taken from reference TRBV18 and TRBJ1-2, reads NAGVMQNPRHLVRRRGQEARLRCSPMKGHSHVYWYRQLPEEGLKFMVYLQKENIIDESGMPKERFSAEFPKEGPSILRIQQVVRGDSAAYFCASSPPVPGNGYTFGSGTRLTVV.

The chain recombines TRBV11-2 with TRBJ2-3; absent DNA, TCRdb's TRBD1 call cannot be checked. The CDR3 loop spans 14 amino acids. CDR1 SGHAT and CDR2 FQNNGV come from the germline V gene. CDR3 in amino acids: CASGDRGSTDTQYF.

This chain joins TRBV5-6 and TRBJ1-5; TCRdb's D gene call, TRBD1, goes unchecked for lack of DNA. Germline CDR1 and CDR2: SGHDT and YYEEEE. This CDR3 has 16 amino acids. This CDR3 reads CASSWGGGVGNQPQHF. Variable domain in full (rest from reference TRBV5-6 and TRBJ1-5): DAGVTQSPTHLIKTRGQQVTLRCSPKSGHDTVSWYQQALGQGPQFIFQYYEEEERQRGNFPDRFSGHQFPNYSSELNVNALLLGDSALYLCASSWGGGVGNQPQHFGDGTRLSIL.

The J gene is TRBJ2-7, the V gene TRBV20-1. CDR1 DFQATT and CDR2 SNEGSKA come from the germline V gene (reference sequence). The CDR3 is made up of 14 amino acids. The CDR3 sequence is CSARDGVYGYEQYF.

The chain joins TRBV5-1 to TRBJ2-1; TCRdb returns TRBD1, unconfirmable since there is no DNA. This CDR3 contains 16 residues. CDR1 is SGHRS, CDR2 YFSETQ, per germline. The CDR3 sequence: CASSIGTVGRYNEQFF.

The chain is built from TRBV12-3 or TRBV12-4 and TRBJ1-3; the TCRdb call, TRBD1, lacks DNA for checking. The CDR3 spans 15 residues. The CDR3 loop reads CASSLVPSPGNTIYF.

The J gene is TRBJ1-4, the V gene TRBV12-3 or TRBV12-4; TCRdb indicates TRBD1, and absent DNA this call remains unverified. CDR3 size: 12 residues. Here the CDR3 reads CASCGQVEKLFF.

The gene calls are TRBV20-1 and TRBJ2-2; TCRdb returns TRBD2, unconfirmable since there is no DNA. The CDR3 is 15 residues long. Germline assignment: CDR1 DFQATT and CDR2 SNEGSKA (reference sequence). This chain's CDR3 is CSAFNGLAGTGELFF.

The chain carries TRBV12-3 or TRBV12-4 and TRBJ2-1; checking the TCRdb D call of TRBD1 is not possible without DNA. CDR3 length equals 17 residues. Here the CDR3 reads CASSLSGGARTYNEQFF.